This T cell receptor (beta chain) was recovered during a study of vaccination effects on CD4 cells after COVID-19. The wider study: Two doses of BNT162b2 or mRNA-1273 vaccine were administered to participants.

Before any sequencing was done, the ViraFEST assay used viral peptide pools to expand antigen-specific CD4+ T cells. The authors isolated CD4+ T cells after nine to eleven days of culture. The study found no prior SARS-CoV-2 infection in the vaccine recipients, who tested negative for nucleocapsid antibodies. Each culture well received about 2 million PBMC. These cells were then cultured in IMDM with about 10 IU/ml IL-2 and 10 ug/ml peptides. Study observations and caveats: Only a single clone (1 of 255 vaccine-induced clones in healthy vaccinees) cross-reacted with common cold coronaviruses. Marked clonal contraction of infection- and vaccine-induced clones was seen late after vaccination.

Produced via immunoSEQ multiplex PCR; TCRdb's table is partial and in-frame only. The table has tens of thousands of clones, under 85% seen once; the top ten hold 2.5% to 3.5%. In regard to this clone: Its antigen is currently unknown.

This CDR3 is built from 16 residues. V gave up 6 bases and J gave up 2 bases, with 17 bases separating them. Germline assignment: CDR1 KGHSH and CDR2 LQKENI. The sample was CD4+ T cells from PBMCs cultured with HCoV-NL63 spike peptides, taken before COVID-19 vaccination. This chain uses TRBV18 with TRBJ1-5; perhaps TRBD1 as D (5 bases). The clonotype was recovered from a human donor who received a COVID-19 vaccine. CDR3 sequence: CASSKNGDAGNQPQHF. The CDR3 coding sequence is TGTGCCAGCTCCAAGAACGGGGACGCTGGCAATCAGCCCCAGCATTTT.